The 23 T cell receptor beta chains listed next were all sequenced from one sample in a study of blood T cell repertoires in COVID-19. Method: immunoSEQ multiplex PCR; TCRdb's copy keeps in-frame clones and lacks some. This table holds 200,000 to 250,000 clones, almost 90% found once. The sequencing sample was made of PBMCs or T cells enriched from blood (not recorded which). Receptor source: a man aged 30 to 39 who had been exposed to COVID-19.

The chain recombines TRBV12-3 or TRBV12-4 with TRBJ2-1; no reliable D call. V lost 2 bases and J 7 bases, leaving 9 bases between the germline ends. The CDR3 sequence is 13 residues long. CDR3 nucleotide sequence: TGTGCCAGCAGTTTAATTCGGGTGAATGAGCAGTTCTTC. Translated: CASSLIRVNEQFF.

The gene calls are TRBV7-9 and TRBJ1-4; a possible D gene is TRBD1 (5 bases). The V and J ends lost 5 bases and 0 bases respectively, with 19 bases between them. Germline lookup yields CDR1 SEHNR and CDR2 FQNEAQ (reference sequence). CDR3 length: 18 residues. The CDR3 loop is CASSPNYRDRATNEKLFF. The CDR3, as DNA: TGTGCCAGCAGCCCGAATTACAGAGACAGAGCAACTAATGAAAAACTGTTTTTT.

The chain employs TRBV10-3 and TRBJ1-4, with 9 bases identical to TRBD1. The ends lost 4 bases at V and 7 bases at J; junction bases unmatched: 4. The V gene's germline CDR1 is ENHRY and CDR2 SYGVKD. CDR3 length equals 14 residues. The CDR3 sequence: CAISGTGVSEKLFF. The DNA for the CDR3 is TGTGCCATCAGTGGGACAGGGGTATCTGAAAAACTGTTTTTT.

The chain couples TRBV2 to TRBJ1-3; a possible D gene is TRBD1 (5 bases). V lost 4 bases and J lost 1, with 11 bases in between. The CDR3 length is 15 residues. Germline assignment: CDR1 SNHLY and CDR2 FYNNEI. CDR3 amino acids: CASSGEGTSGNTIYF. The CDR3 DNA reads TGTGCCAGCAGTGGGGAGGGGACGTCTGGAAACACCATATATTTT. Variable domain in full (rest from reference TRBV2 and TRBJ1-3): EPEVTQTPSHQVTQMGQEVILRCVPISNHLYFYWYRQILGQKVEFLVSFYNNEISEKSEIFDDQFSVERPDGSNFTLKIRSTKLEDSAMYFCASSGEGTSGNTIYFGEGSWLTVV.

This chain uses TRBV4-3 with TRBJ1-5; D is undetermined. Per germline, CDR1 LGHNA and CDR2 YSLEER. The CDR3 sequence is 15 residues long. Trimming removed 0 bases from V and 2 bases from J, with 8 bases in between. The CDR3 here is CASSQDLFGNQPQHF. CDR3 sequence (DNA): TGCGCCAGCAGCCAAGATCTTTTTGGCAATCAGCCCCAGCATTTT.

This clone was seen more than once but under ten times. The chain combines TRBV6-5 with TRBJ1-2; TRBD1 matches 9 bases. The germline V gene encodes CDR1 MNHEY and CDR2 SVGAGI. The CDR3 runs 12 residues. V gave up 7 bases and J gave up 4 bases; unmatched junction bases: 1. For the CDR3, the DNA is TGTGCCAGCACGGACAGGGGCTATGGCTACACCTTC. Translating gives CASTDRGYGYTF.

This sequence joins TRBV30 and TRBJ2-7, with 7 bases lining up with TRBD2. V lost 4 bases to trimming and J lost 5 bases; unmatched junction nucleotides: 14. Germline CDR1 reads GTSNPN; CDR2 reads SVGIG (reference sequence). The CDR3 runs to 15 residues. The CDR3 region is CAWTKPEWGGHEQYF. The CDR3 nucleotides read TGTGCCTGGACTAAACCGGAGTGGGGGGGACACGAGCAGTACTTC.

This clone was detected only once. The chain joins TRBV15 to TRBJ2-7, with TRBD2 identical over 13 bases. Per germline, CDR1 LNHNV and CDR2 YYDKDF (reference sequence). V lost 5 bases to trimming and J lost 1 base; unmatched junction nucleotides: 11. CDR3 length: 18 amino acids. CDR3 residues: CATSLPLGLAGQSYEQYF. For the CDR3, the DNA is TGTGCCACCAGCCTGCCATTGGGACTAGCGGGACAGTCCTACGAGCAGTACTTC.

This clone appeared a single time. The chain joins TRBV7-9 to TRBJ2-3; D uncertain. Per the germline V gene, CDR1 is SEHNR and CDR2 is FQNEAQ (reference sequence). V was shortened by 5 bases and J by 0 bases, with 9 bases between the two germline ends. The CDR3 has 14 residues. CDR3 coding DNA: TGTGCCAGCAGCGCTGGCCTCAGCACAGATACGCAGTATTTT. Residues: CASSAGLSTDTQYF. Combining the CDR3 with reference TRBV7-9 and TRBJ2-3 gives the whole variable domain DTGVSQNPRHKITKRGQNVTFRCDPISEHNRLYWYRQTLGQGPEFLTYFQNEAQLEKSRLLSDRFSAERPKGSFSTLEIQRTEQGDSAMYLCASSAGLSTDTQYFGPGTRLTVL.

The J gene is TRBJ2-5, the V gene TRBV5-1; the match to TRBD2 covers 9 bases. Germline CDR1 SGHRS, CDR2 YFSETQ. This CDR3 has 16 amino acids. Trimming took 0 bases from V and 5 from J; bases not matched to a gene: 8. The CDR3 region has the DNA TGCGCCAGCAGCTTGGATGGCGGGGGGGCCAGGGAGACCCAGTACTTC. Its protein is CASSLDGGGARETQYF.

This chain joins TRBV4-3 and TRBJ2-5, with D possibly TRBD1 on 6 matching bases. The CDR3 is made up of 14 amino acids. Trimming left V 3 bases short and J 4 bases short, with 12 bases between. Germline V gene data show CDR1 as LGHNA and CDR2 as YSLEER. The CDR3 loop reads CASSHADSSETQYF. CDR3 in DNA: TGCGCCAGCAGCCACGCGGACAGTTCAGAGACCCAGTACTTC.

J is TRBJ1-3 and V is TRBV4-1, with a weak D call TRBD1 (5 bases). The CDR3 spans 17 residues. V was clipped by 4 bases and J by 3 bases, with 19 bases between them. From germline, CDR1 is MGHRA and CDR2 YSYEKL. CDR3 in DNA: TGCGCCAGCAGCCCCTTAGCCGGGGGTGTTTTTGGAAACACCATATATTTT. It codes for CASSPLAGGVFGNTIYF.

The rearrangement joins TRBV2 to TRBJ1-6; 9 nucleotides align to TRBD1. Looked up from germline, CDR1 is SNHLY and CDR2 is FYNNEI. The junction had 10 bases not matched to a gene; V was cut back by 5 bases and J by 8 bases. CDR3 length: 16 amino acids. The CDR3 sequence: CASSYNRGLGDSPLHF. DNA for the CDR3: TGTGCCAGCAGTTATAACAGGGGGCTTGGTGATTCACCCCTCCACTTT.

The chain carries TRBV19 and TRBJ2-3; D is ambiguous. V was shortened by 3 bases and J by 6 bases, with 4 bases between the two germline ends. CDR3 length: 11 residues. CDR1 is LNHDA and CDR2 is SQIVND in the germline V gene (reference sequence). CDR3 sequence reads: CASSIEDTQYF. The CDR3, as DNA: TGTGCCAGTAGTATTGAGGATACGCAGTATTTT.

The chain recombines TRBV5-5 with TRBJ2-5, with TRBD2 matching over 11 bases. After removal of 4 bases from V and 6 bases from J, the junction contained 5 bases not matched to a gene. CDR1 is SGHKS and CDR2 is YYEKEE in the germline V gene (reference sequence). The CDR3 is made up of 14 amino acids. CDR3 bases: TGTGCCAGCAGCGCGACTAGCGGGGTTCAGACCCAGTACTTC. It translates to CASSATSGVQTQYF.

Only one count was recorded for this clone. The CDR3 is CASSRTGLNQPQHF. The CDR3 DNA reads as TGCGCCAGCAGCCGGACAGGGTTAAATCAGCCCCAGCATTTT. The genes are TRBV4-1 and TRBJ1-5, with 8 bases that match TRBD1. The germline CDR1 and CDR2 sequences are MGHRA and YSYEKL. V was clipped by 4 bases and J by 4 bases; unmatched bases: 3. The CDR3 runs 14 residues.

The chain links TRBV19 to TRBJ1-5; 8 nucleotides align to TRBD1. The CDR3 runs to 15 residues. Germline CDR1 LNHDA, CDR2 SQIVND (reference sequence). Trimming removed 3 bases from V and 2 bases from J; junction bases left unmatched: 3. The CDR3 here is CASSMPGQGNQPQHF. In DNA form, the CDR3 reads TGTGCCAGTAGTATGCCGGGACAGGGCAATCAGCCCCAGCATTTT.

CDR3 residues: CASSLPNELATDTQYF. CDR3 in DNA: TGCGCCAGCAGCTTGCCGAACGAACTAGCAACAGATACGCAGTATTTT. V usage is TRBV5-1 and J usage is TRBJ2-3; maybe TRBD2 (6 bases). The CDR3 sequence is 16 residues long. Germline-derived CDR1 and CDR2 are SGHRS and YFSETQ. With 1 base removed from V and 3 bases from J, the gap between germline ends came to 15 bases.

The chain combines TRBV5-1 with TRBJ1-6; the D gene is possibly TRBD1 (5 bases). Trimming stripped 0 bases from V and 7 bases from J, with 8 bases between. Per the germline V gene, CDR1 is SGHRS and CDR2 is YFSETQ. The CDR3 consists of 14 residues. Here the CDR3 reads CASSLGQKNSPLHF. CDR3 bases: TGCGCCAGCAGCTTGGGACAGAAAAATTCACCCCTCCACTTT. Full variable domain (remainder filled in from reference TRBV5-1 and TRBJ1-6): KAGVTQTPRYLIKTRGQQVTLSCSPISGHRSVSWYQQTPGQGLQFLFEYFSETQRNKGNFPGRFSGRQFSNSRSEMNVSTLELGDSALYLCASSLGQKNSPLHFGNGTRLTVT.

The genes are TRBV25-1 and TRBJ2-5; 9 bases map to TRBD1. The germline CDR1 and CDR2 sequences are MGHDK and SYGVNS. Trimming took 2 bases from V and 10 from J; bases not matched to a gene: 11. This CDR3 is 15 amino acids long. As DNA, the CDR3 is TGTGCCAGCAGTGAAACGGACAGGGGAAAAGAGGGCCAGTACTTC. This gives the protein CASSETDRGKEGQYF.

The rearrangement uses TRBV3-1 (or the pseudogene TRBV3-2) and TRBJ1-2; D remains ambiguous. Trimming removed 1 base from V and 7 bases from J, with 10 bases in between. The CDR3 length is 13 residues. Germline CDR1 and CDR2: LGHDT and YNNKEL (reference sequence). CDR3 amino acids: CASSQARGGGYTF. The DNA for the CDR3 is TGTGCCAGCAGCCAAGCGAGAGGAGGTGGCTACACCTTC.

The chain links TRBV9 to TRBJ1-1; possibly TRBD1 for D (5 bases). The CDR3 has 17 amino acids. Trimming took off 4 bases at V and 1 base at J, with 20 bases between the two ends. From germline, CDR1 is SGDLS and CDR2 YYNGEE. CDR3 bases: TGTGCCAGCAGCACTCAACCCGGCAGGGTTCCGAACACTGAAGCTTTCTTT. This gives the protein CASSTQPGRVPNTEAFF.

The chain couples TRBV4-1 to TRBJ1-2, with D possibly TRBD1 on 5 matching bases. The germline V gene has CDR1 MGHRA and CDR2 YSYEKL. Trimming took off 0 bases at V and 7 bases at J, with 18 bases between the two ends. This CDR3 comprises 16 residues. The CDR3 protein is CASSQEWPDRGGGYTF. The CDR3 nucleotides are TGCGCCAGCAGCCAAGAATGGCCGGACCGGGGGGGTGGCTACACCTTC.